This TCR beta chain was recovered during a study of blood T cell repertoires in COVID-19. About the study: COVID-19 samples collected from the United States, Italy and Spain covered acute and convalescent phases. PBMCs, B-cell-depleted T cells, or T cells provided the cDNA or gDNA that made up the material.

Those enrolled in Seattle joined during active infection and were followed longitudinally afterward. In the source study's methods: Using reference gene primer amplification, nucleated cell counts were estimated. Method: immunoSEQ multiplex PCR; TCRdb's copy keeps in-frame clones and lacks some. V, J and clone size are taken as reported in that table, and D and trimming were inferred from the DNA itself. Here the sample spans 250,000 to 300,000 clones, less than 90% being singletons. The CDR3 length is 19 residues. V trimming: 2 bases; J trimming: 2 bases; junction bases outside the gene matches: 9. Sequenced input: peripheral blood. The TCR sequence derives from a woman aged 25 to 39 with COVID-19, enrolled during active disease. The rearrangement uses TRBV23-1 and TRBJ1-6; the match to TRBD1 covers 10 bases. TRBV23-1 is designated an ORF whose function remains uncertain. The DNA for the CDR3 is TGCGCCAGCAGTCAACAGACAGGGGGCGCGTTTCCCTATAATTCACCCCTCCACTTT. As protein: CASSQQTGGAFPYNSPLHF.